This T cell receptor beta chain was sequenced during a study of identical twins. Via MiXCR, TCRdb re-called the 5' RACE reads, giving one row per CDR3 protein. The sample includes 150,000 or so distinct CDR3 sequences, 3% to 4% of them seen just once. Study conclusions and caveats: Conclusions leaned on cross-sectional statistical analysis and did not track the same donors over time. Out-of-frame alpha sequences common to twins exhibited a surplus of low generation probability. There is a chance that invariant MAIT and iNKT cells partially muddied zero-insertion analyses.

This clonotype came up many times. Its specificity is unknown. Each donor was a healthy Caucasian. This sequence originates from a young man in good health. The sequenced sample consisted of memory T cells sorted from blood.

This CDR3 reads CASSLKNEQFF. CDR3 nucleotides: TGTGCCAGCAGCCTGAAAAATGAGCAGTTCTTC. The genes are TRBV12-3 or TRBV12-4 and TRBJ2-1; D remains unclear. V shed 6 bases and J shed 7 bases, with 7 bases lying between them. CDR3 length: 11 amino acids.